This TCR beta chain appears in the sequencing data of a study of post-analysis software for immune sequencing data. In the study overall: Included among the disease courses, which were recorded for the cohort, were relapsing-remitting, secondary progressive and progressive-relapsing multiple sclerosis.

CDR3 length equals 15 residues. In germline, CDR1 is ENHRY, CDR2 SYGVKD. V gave up 0 bases and J gave up 3 bases, with 9 bases separating them. Concerning this clonotype itself: Antigen: not known.

Study-level findings and limits: Significantly lower normalized Chao1 diversity was found in patients with multiple sclerosis relative to controls. A handful of TRBV segments were significantly more frequent in patients than in controls. TRBV5-6, TRBV5-1 and TRBV20-1 were among these segments.

Unique-molecular-identifier-tagged TCR beta cDNA libraries were used. Input amounts of about 0.85 to 11 million T cells were used. These gave about 500,000 cDNA molecules, so each molecule approximated one T cell. One entry per CDR3 protein, called by TCRdb with MiXCR from the PCR reads. Of approximately 690,000 distinct CDR3 sequences listed, around 60% are singletons. Sequencing was carried out using blood. The rearrangement uses TRBV10-3 and TRBJ2-1; D could derive from TRBD1 or TRBD2 (5 bases each). The origin of this receptor is a girl under 10 years old with multiple sclerosis. The CDR3 is CAISESRDLYNEQFF. The CDR3 DNA follows: TGTGCCATCAGTGAGTCACGGGACCTCTACAATGAGCAGTTCTTC.